This TCR beta chain was identified in a study of CD8 T cells in ankylosing spondylitis. Points from the study as a whole: Ankylosing spondylitis blood seemed to carry a telltale TCR beta motif made of roughly 8 highly homologous variants.

A quantitative 5'-RACE method, one with molecular barcodes, was used to make TCR beta libraries. TCRdb reanalysed the 5' RACE reads using MiXCR and keeps one entry per CDR3 protein. The repertoire consists of about 450,000 distinct CDR3 sequences, with roughly a quarter occurring once and the leading ten covering 0.89%. V was clipped by 0 bases and J by 8 bases; unmatched bases: 7. From germline, CDR1 is SGHRS and CDR2 YFSETQ. The CDR3 spans 16 residues. With respect to this clonotype: Antigen unknown.

This chain joins TRBV5-1 and TRBJ2-1, with 11 bases fitting TRBD2. Sequencing was done on a sample of blood, either unsorted or a sorted T cell fraction (not recorded which). This sequence originates from a male donor with ankylosing spondylitis. The CDR3 region has the DNA TGCGCCAGCAGCTTGGGGACTAGCGGGTTTAAGGATGAGCAGTTCTTC. It specifies CASSLGTSGFKDEQFF. The complete variable domain, with remaining parts taken from reference TRBV5-1 and TRBJ2-1, reads KAGVTQTPRYLIKTRGQQVTLSCSPISGHRSVSWYQQTPGQGLQFLFEYFSETQRNKGNFPGRFSGRQFSNSRSEMNVSTLELGDSALYLCASSLGTSGFKDEQFFGPGTRLTVL.